Each of the 9 T cell receptor beta chains below was sequenced from the same sample in a study of blood T cell repertoires in COVID-19. Only in-frame clones appear in the TCRdb table, and some are missing; sequencing was by immunoSEQ multiplex PCR. This table has about 120,000 clones, about four fifths appearing once. The sequenced material came from peripheral blood. All receptors derive from a woman aged 55-69 years with acute or convalescent COVID-19.

This clone was found a few times. The DNA for the CDR3 is TGCGCCAGCAGCTTCGGGGGAGGGGTCCCTGAAGCTTTCTTT. This codes for CASSFGGGVPEAFF. This rearrangement joins TRBV5-1 to TRBJ1-1; TRBD1 is a possible D gene (5 bases). This CDR3 is 14 amino acids long. The V end was cut by 2 bases, the J end by 6 bases, with 14 bases between. Germline V CDR1 and CDR2: SGHRS, YFSETQ.

V is TRBV29-1 and J is TRBJ1-5; D might be TRBD1 (5 bases). Looked up from germline, CDR1 is SQVTM and CDR2 is ANQGSEA. This CDR3 region has 12 residues. Trimming removed 5 bases at V and 4 bases at J, with 9 bases between. Here the CDR3 DNA reads TGCAGCGTTTCAGGGATTAATCAGCCCCAGCATTTT. Translated: CSVSGINQPQHF.

This clone has a handful of counts. The chain joins TRBV5-1 to TRBJ1-2, with 9 positions matching TRBD1. CDR3 length: 14 amino acids. J gave up 11 bases and V 3 bases, and 11 bases lay outside the gene matches. The germline CDR1 and CDR2 sequences are SGHRS and YFSETQ. DNA of the CDR3: TGCGCCAGCAGCTCCAACTACCAACAGGGGGCGTACACCTTC. It translates to CASSSNYQQGAYTF.

In its sample, this clone was seen once. The chain is built from TRBV5-6 and TRBJ1-5, with 11 bases lining up with TRBD1. Germline CDR1 is SGHDT and CDR2 is YYEEEE. The CDR3 runs 16 residues. Trimming cost V 4 bases and J 0 bases; bases outside gene matches: 3. The CDR3 DNA reads as TGTGCCAGCAGCACGGGACAGGGGGATAGCAATCAGCCCCAGCATTTT. Its protein is CASSTGQGDSNQPQHF.

The chain has TRBV24-1 and TRBJ2-3; no reliable D call. The CDR3 sequence is 16 residues long. The V gene's germline CDR1 is KGHDR and CDR2 SFDVKD. V was cut by 3 bases and J by 3 bases, with 15 bases left in between. CDR3 nucleotides: TGTGCCACCAGTGATCCTAGGATGAAATGGACAGATACGCAGTATTTT. This codes for CATSDPRMKWTDTQYF.

This clone is a singleton in its sample. This rearrangement joins TRBV7-6 to TRBJ1-1, with D tentatively TRBD1 (6 bases). V was cut by 5 bases and J by 1 base, with 11 bases left in between. Germline V gene sequence: CDR1 SGHVS, CDR2 FNYEAQ. The CDR3 covers 14 residues. The chain's CDR3 is CASSQRTENTEAFF. The CDR3 DNA is TGTGCCAGCAGCCAGCGGACAGAGAACACTGAAGCTTTCTTT.

This chain uses TRBV18 with TRBJ2-1, with D perhaps TRBD2 (5 bases). This CDR3 spans 16 amino acids. The V end was cut by 2 bases, the J end by 9 bases, with 20 bases between. In germline, CDR1 is KGHSH, CDR2 LQKENI. CDR3 sequence: CASSPSVLGAEVEQFF. As DNA, the CDR3 is TGTGCCAGCTCACCATCAGTACTCGGCGCGGAGGTTGAGCAGTTCTTC.

Here the CDR3 DNA reads TGTGCTAGTGGTTCCGGGGACATCAGGAATCAGCCCCAGCATTTT. Translation gives CASGSGDIRNQPQHF. The gene calls are TRBV12-5 and TRBJ1-5; maybe TRBD1 (6 bases). The CDR3 totals 15 residues. Germline values: CDR1 LGHNT, CDR2 FRNRAP. The V and J ends lost 4 bases and 4 bases respectively, with 14 bases between them.

The count of this clone is one. The rearrangement links TRBV6-2 or TRBV6-3 to TRBJ2-1; D uncertain. The CDR3 has 11 amino acids. CDR1 and CDR2 from the germline V gene are MNHEY and SVGEGT. V lost 4 bases and J lost 16, with 14 bases in between. The CDR3, as DNA: TGTGCCAGCAGTTTGGAAAGAGTAGCCTTCTTC. It specifies CASSLERVAFF.